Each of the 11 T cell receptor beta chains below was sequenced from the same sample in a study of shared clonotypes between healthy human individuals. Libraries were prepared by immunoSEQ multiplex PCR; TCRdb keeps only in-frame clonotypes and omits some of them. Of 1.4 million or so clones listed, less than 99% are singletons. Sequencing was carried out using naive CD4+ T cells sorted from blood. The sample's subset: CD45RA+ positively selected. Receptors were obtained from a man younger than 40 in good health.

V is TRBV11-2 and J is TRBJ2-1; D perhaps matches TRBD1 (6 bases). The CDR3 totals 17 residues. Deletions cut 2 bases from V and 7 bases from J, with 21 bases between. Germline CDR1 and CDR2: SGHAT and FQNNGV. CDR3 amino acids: CASSLRLGRGLGNEQFF. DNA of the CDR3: TGTGCCAGCAGCTTACGCCTCGGCAGGGGCTTGGGGAATGAGCAGTTCTTC.

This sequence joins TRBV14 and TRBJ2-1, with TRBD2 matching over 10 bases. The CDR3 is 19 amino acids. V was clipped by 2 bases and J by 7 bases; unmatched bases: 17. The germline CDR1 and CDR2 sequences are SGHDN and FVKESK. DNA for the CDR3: TGTGCCAGCAGCCAATCTGTCGAGGCTAGCGGGAGTTTTTGGAATGAGCAGTTCTTC. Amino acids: CASSQSVEASGSFWNEQFF.

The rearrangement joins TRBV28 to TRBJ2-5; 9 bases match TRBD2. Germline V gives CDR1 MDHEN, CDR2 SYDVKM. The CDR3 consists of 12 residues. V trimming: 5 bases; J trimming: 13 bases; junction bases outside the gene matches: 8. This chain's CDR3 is CASSVARLAVYF. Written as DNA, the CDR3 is TGTGCCAGCAGTGTAGCCCGACTAGCGGTGTACTTC.

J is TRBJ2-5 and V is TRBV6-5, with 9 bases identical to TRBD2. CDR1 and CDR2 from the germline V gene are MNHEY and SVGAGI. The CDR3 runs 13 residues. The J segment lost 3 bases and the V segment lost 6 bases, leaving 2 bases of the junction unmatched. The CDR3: CASRLAGEETQYF. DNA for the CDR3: TGTGCCAGCAGATTAGCGGGAGAAGAGACCCAGTACTTC.

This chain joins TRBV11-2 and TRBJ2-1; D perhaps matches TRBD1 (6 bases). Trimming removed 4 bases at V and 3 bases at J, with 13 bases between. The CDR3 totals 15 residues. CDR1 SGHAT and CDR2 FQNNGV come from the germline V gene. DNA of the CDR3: TGTGCCAGCAGCTACGAGCGGACAGTCTACAATGAGCAGTTCTTC. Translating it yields CASSYERTVYNEQFF.

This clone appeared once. CDR3 loop: CAHPTKQGKCDEQFF. As DNA, the CDR3 is TGCGCCCATCCCACTAAGCAGGGGAAGTGTGATGAGCAGTTCTTC. This chain links TRBV10-1 with TRBJ2-1; maybe TRBD1 (6 bases). Between the trimmed V and J ends, which lost 11 bases and 8 bases, there was a span of 25 bases. The CDR3 is 15 amino acids. CDR1 is WNHNN, CDR2 SYGVQD, per germline (reference sequence).

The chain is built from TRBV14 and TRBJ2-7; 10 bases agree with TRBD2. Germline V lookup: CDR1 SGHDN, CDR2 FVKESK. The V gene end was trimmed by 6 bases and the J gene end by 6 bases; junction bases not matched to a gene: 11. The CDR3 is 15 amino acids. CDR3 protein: CASRLAGSSKGEQYF. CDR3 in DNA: TGTGCCAGCAGACTAGCGGGATCCTCCAAGGGCGAGCAGTACTTC.

The CDR3 loop reads CASSQGGLAGAPSYEQYF. DNA of the CDR3: TGCGCCAGCAGCCAAGGTGGACTAGCGGGAGCTCCCTCCTACGAGCAGTACTTC. The chain joins TRBV4-1 to TRBJ2-7, with 13 nucleotides matching TRBD2. Trimming cost V 1 base and J 0 bases; bases outside gene matches: 6. This CDR3 has 18 amino acids. CDR1 and CDR2 from the germline V gene are MGHRA and YSYEKL.

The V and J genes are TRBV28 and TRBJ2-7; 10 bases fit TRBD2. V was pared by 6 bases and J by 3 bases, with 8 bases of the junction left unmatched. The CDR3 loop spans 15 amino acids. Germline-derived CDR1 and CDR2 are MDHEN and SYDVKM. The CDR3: CASRVSGRTNYEQYF. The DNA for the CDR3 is TGTGCCAGCAGGGTTAGCGGGAGGACCAACTACGAGCAGTACTTC.

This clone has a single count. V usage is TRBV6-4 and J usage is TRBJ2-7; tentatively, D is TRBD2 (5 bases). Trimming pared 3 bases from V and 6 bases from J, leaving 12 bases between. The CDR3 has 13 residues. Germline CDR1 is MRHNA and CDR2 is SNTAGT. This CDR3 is CASSDTTRCEQYF. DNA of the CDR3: TGTGCCAGCAGTGATACTACTAGGTGCGAGCAGTACTTC.

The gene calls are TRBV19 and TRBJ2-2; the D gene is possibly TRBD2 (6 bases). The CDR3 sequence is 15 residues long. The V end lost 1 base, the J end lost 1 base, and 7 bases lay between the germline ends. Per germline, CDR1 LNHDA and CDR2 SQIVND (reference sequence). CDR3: CASSIAGVNTGELFF. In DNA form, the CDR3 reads TGTGCCAGTAGTATAGCGGGGGTGAACACCGGGGAGCTGTTTTTT.